These T cell receptor beta chains were read from a single sample in a study of identical twins. Each CDR3 protein gets one entry after TCRdb re-called the 5' RACE reads with MiXCR. Found here are 420,000 or so distinct CDR3 sequences, roughly 20% of them singletons; the top ten hold more than 10%. Material for sequencing was naive T cells sorted from blood. Receptors were obtained from a man aged 45-65 years in good health. The CDR3 runs from the conserved cysteine through the conserved F or W. D genes are given only for firm matches. Clone size is given for some rows only: seen once, a few or many times, or a class if the clone is expanded.

d_gene	v_gene	abundance	j_gene	CDR3nt	CDR3aa
-	TRBV5-8	many	TRBJ2-1	TGTGCCAGCAGCTTGGTTTGGGTTACCTCCTACAATGAGCAGTTCTTC	CASSLVWVTSYNEQFF
-	TRBV12-3/TRBV12-4	many	TRBJ2-7	TGTGCCAGCAGTTTACGGACGACGGGCTACGAGCAGTACTTC	CASSLRTTGYEQYF
-	TRBV5-1	few	TRBJ1-4	TGCGCCAGCAGCCCTGACCGAGGGGAAAAACTGTTTTTT	CASSPDRGEKLFF
-	TRBV3-1	-	TRBJ2-1	TGTGCCAGCAGCCAAGAACGTGATAGATTCGTCAATGAGCAGTTCTTC	CASSQERDRFVNEQFF
TRBD1	TRBV6-2/TRBV6-3	few	TRBJ2-7	TGTGCCAGCAGTTACCCCGGGACAGGGAACCACGAGCAGTACTTC	CASSYPGTGNHEQYF
-	TRBV7-2	-	TRBJ1-4	TGTGCCAGCAGCTTAGCCGGGACGGTGGGGGAAAAACTGTTTTTT	CASSLAGTVGEKLFF
-	TRBV4-1	-	TRBJ2-7	TGCGCCAGCAGCCAAGAAGGGCCTACTTCAAAAGGCGAGCAGTACTTC	CASSQEGPTSKGEQYF
-	TRBV11-2	many	TRBJ2-1	TGTGCCAGCAGCTTAGATCGGGCTAGCTCCTACAATGAGCAGTTCTTC	CASSLDRASSYNEQFF
TRBD1	TRBV12-3/TRBV12-4	-	TRBJ2-7	TGTGCCAGCAGTTTCGGACAGGGCGAGGAGCAGTACTTC	CASSFGQGEEQYF
TRBD2	TRBV9	-	TRBJ2-2	TGTGCCAGCAGCATAGATAGCGGGAGTGAGGCCGGGGAGCTGTTTTTT	CASSIDSGSEAGELFF
-	TRBV20-1	few	TRBJ1-1	TGCAGTGCATGGACAGCCGGAGGTTCCAACACTGAAGCTTTCTTT	CSAWTAGGSNTEAFF
-	TRBV4-3	-	TRBJ2-1	TGCGCCAGCAGCCAAGATCGATCCGGGGGAGTGGCAAATGAGCAGTTCTTC	CASSQDRSGGVANEQFF
TRBD2	TRBV5-1	-	TRBJ2-1	TGCGCCAGCAGCTTGAGGGAGCGGGAGGTCTTTGAGCAGTTCTTC	CASSLREREVFEQFF
-	TRBV14	-	TRBJ2-7	TGTGCCAGCAGCCCTAGACACAGCTCCTACGAGCAGTACTTC	CASSPRHSSYEQYF
-	TRBV3-1	few	TRBJ1-2	TGTGCCAGCAGCCAAGATTCGGGACCGCCCTATGGCTACACCTTC	CASSQDSGPPYGYTF
-	TRBV6-1	many	TRBJ1-5	TGTGCCAGCAGTCCAAAACGCCGACTGGGCGGACAGCCCCAGCATTTT	CASSPKRRLGGQPQHF
TRBD1	TRBV12-3/TRBV12-4	few	TRBJ2-6	TGTGCCAGCAGCCAGGGACAGCTCTCCAACGTCCTGACTTTC	CASSQGQLSNVLTF
TRBD1	TRBV29-1	-	TRBJ1-1	TGCAGCGTTGACCCCTCGACAGGGCTGAACACTGAAGCTTTCTTT	CSVDPSTGLNTEAFF